These T cell receptor beta chains were read from a single sample in a study of cytomegalovirus exposure and HLA in healthy donors. Assay: immunoSEQ multiplex PCR; the TCRdb copy retains only in-frame clones and omits some. The table lists roughly 160,000 clones, roughly 84% of them singletons. Sequenced: PBMCs. These receptors were taken from a boy aged 2 to 10 in good health and CMV-seronegative. Both conserved end residues are part of each CDR3. Fields, in order: V gene, D gene, clone size, J gene, CDR3 protein, CDR3 DNA. The D gene is left open where the match is weak. Clone size, where shown, is once, few, many, or a class for clones that have expanded.

>TRBV5-1|TRBD1|few|TRBJ1-1
CASSAGQTNTEAFF
TGCGCCAGCAGCGCGGGACAGACGAACACTGAAGCTTTCTTT
>TRBV4-2|TRBD1|.|TRBJ1-4
CASSQGGQGDLFF
TGTGCCAGCAGCCAGGGTGGACAGGGGGATCTGTTTTTT
>TRBV9|.|.|TRBJ2-7
CASSVGAGEAYEQYF
TGTGCCAGCAGCGTAGGGGCAGGGGAAGCCTACGAGCAGTACTTC
>TRBV28|.|.|TRBJ1-2
CASSLGGGDYGYTF
TGTGCCAGCAGTCTCGGGGGAGGGGACTATGGCTACACCTTC
>TRBV28|TRBD1|.|TRBJ1-2
CASSTQGGYGYTF
TGTGCCAGCAGCACACAGGGGGGTTATGGCTACACCTTC
>TRBV19|.|.|TRBJ2-5
CASSINEGLGETQYF
TGTGCCAGTAGTATAAACGAGGGTTTGGGGGAGACCCAGTACTTC
>TRBV6-5|TRBD2|.|TRBJ2-7
CASRTSGSYEQYF
TGTGCCAGCAGGACTAGCGGGAGTTACGAGCAGTACTTC
>TRBV25-1|TRBD2|once|TRBJ2-5
CASSEGLAGVETQYF
TGTGCCAGCAGTGAGGGACTAGCGGGAGTAGAGACCCAGTACTTC
>TRBV6-1|TRBD1|once|TRBJ2-7
CASSGRQGSDYEQYF
TGTGCCAGCAGTGGTCGACAGGGCTCAGACTACGAGCAGTACTTC
>TRBV7-6|.|once|TRBJ2-6
CASSTQPGSGANVLTF
TGTGCCAGCAGCACCCAACCAGGATCTGGGGCCAACGTCCTGACTTTC
>TRBV6-1|TRBD1|.|TRBJ2-2
CASSVRQGAGELFF
TGTGCCAGCAGTGTAAGACAGGGGGCCGGGGAGCTGTTTTTT
>TRBV6-6|.|few|TRBJ1-1
CASSLGGVTTEAFF
TGTGCCAGCAGTCTTGGAGGGGTAACCACTGAAGCTTTCTTT
>TRBV7-9|.|.|TRBJ2-5
CASSPGHSQETQYF
TGTGCCAGCAGCCCAGGGCACAGTCAAGAGACCCAGTACTTC
>TRBV6-1|.|few|TRBJ1-5
CASSVWGDNQPQHF
TGTGCCAGCAGTGTATGGGGGGACAATCAGCCCCAGCATTTT
>TRBV5-4|.|.|TRBJ1-1
CASTTTVWGLVTEAFF
TGTGCCAGCACCACGACGGTATGGGGGCTGGTCACTGAAGCTTTCTTT
>TRBV29-1|.|.|TRBJ1-1
CSVDRGGNTEAFF
TGCAGCGTTGACAGAGGAGGGAACACTGAAGCTTTCTTT
>TRBV20-1|.|.|TRBJ2-5
CSASGDSMNF
TGCAGTGCTTCGGGGGACAGCATGAACTTC
>TRBV5-4|.|.|TRBJ2-3
CASTPGGRRSTDTQYF
TGTGCCAGCACCCCAGGGGGGCGAAGGAGCACAGATACGCAGTATTTT
>TRBV7-9|.|.|TRBJ2-3
CASSLGQGGDTQYF
TGTGCCAGCAGCTTAGGTCAAGGCGGGGATACGCAGTATTTT
>TRBV2|TRBD1|.|TRBJ1-2
CASSARGLYGYTF
TGTGCCAGCAGTGCGAGGGGGCTCTACGGCTACACCTTC
>TRBV29-1|TRBD1|.|TRBJ1-2
CSVEDGTGSGHYGYTF
TGCAGCGTTGAAGATGGGACAGGCAGTGGACACTATGGCTACACCTTC
>TRBV5-1|.|.|TRBJ1-1
CASSRGGSQEAFF
TGCGCCAGCAGCCGGGGAGGCAGCCAAGAAGCTTTCTTT
>TRBV29-1|.|.|TRBJ1-1
CSAEVGGMNTEAFF
TGCAGCGCCGAGGTCGGGGGAATGAACACTGAAGCTTTCTTT
>TRBV2|.|few|TRBJ2-7
CASGWGTTYEQYF
TGTGCCAGCGGTTGGGGCACCACCTACGAGCAGTACTTC
>TRBV21-1|.|.|TRBJ2-5
CASSKGLAKKTQYF
TGTGCCAGCAGCAAAGGACTAGCTAAGAAGACCCAGTACTTC
>TRBV11-1|TRBD1|once|TRBJ2-3
CASSLGQGETDTQYF
TGTGCCAGCAGCTTAGGCCAGGGGGAAACAGATACGCAGTATTTT
>TRBV25-1|TRBD1|.|TRBJ1-2
CASSVPVDRDVYGYTF
TGTGCCAGCAGTGTTCCAGTGGACAGGGATGTGTATGGCTACACCTTC
>TRBV6-6|.|.|TRBJ1-1
CASSYRGGARGTEAFF
TGTGCCAGCAGCTACCGTGGTGGAGCCAGGGGCACTGAAGCTTTCTTT
>TRBV19|TRBD1|once|TRBJ2-7
CASRGQGSSYEQYF
TGTGCCAGCCGGGGACAGGGGAGCTCCTACGAGCAGTACTTC
>TRBV19|.|.|TRBJ2-5
CASSSGQTYQETQYF
TGTGCCAGTAGTAGCGGACAGACATACCAAGAGACCCAGTACTTC
>TRBV4-1|.|.|TRBJ2-1
CASSQGWGDGRNNEQFF
TGCGCCAGCAGCCAAGGCTGGGGGGACGGACGGAACAATGAGCAGTTCTTC
>TRBV7-9|.|.|TRBJ2-1
CASTRGLPFSYNEQFF
TGTGCCAGCACCCGGGGACTTCCTTTTTCCTACAATGAGCAGTTCTTC